Here is one T cell receptor beta chain with its context. In the authors' methods: Amplification of reference gene primers provided the estimated nucleated cell counts. Sequenced by immunoSEQ multiplex PCR; TCRdb stores in-frame clones only, minus some. D and trimming were read from the DNA, whereas the V and J calls and clone size are those reported in that table. Of a few hundred thousand clones listed, around 91% are singletons. Patients from Seattle were sampled longitudinally, starting during active infection. This specimen comes from a study of blood T cell repertoires in COVID-19. Study overall: Samples came from the United States, Italy and Spain, spanning acute and convalescent COVID-19.

The germline V gene has CDR1 DFQATT and CDR2 SNEGSKA (reference sequence). The CDR3 has 11 amino acids. V was trimmed by 6 bases and J by 6 bases, leaving 12 bases between them. The TCR sequence derives from an older woman with COVID-19, enrolled during active disease. The J gene is TRBJ2-7, the V gene TRBV20-1, with D uncertain. The sample taken for sequencing was peripheral blood. CDR3: CSAAFFREQYF. CDR3 coding DNA: TGCAGTGCCGCGTTTTTCCGCGAGCAGTACTTC.